The 5 T cell receptor beta chains presented below share a single source sample, sequenced in a study of shared clonotypes between healthy human individuals. Cells designated naive CD8 were CD45RO-negative and were positively selected for CCR7, with terminally differentiated effector memory CD45RA+ cells excluded. Data came from immunoSEQ multiplex PCR; TCRdb stores just in-frame clones and leaves some out. The table records about 2 million clones, about 95% of them present only once. Input material: naive CD8+ T cells sorted from blood. The source of these receptors is a man aged 18 to 29 in good health.

V is TRBV13 and J is TRBJ2-7, with 8 bases lining up with TRBD2. This CDR3 spans 15 amino acids. Germline trimming cut 5 bases from V and 2 bases from J; bases unmatched to any gene: 8. CDR1 and CDR2 from the germline V gene are PRHDT and FYEKMQ (reference sequence). Here the CDR3 reads CASSITGGIPYEQYF. CDR3 nucleotide sequence: TGTGCCAGCAGCATTACGGGGGGGATTCCCTACGAGCAGTACTTC. The complete variable domain, with remaining parts taken from reference TRBV13 and TRBJ2-7, reads AAGVIQSPRHLIKEKRETATLKCYPIPRHDTVYWYQQGPGQDPQFLISFYEKMQSDKGSIPDRFSAQQFSDYHSELNMSSLELGDSALYFCASSITGGIPYEQYFGPGTRLTVT.

This chain uses TRBV7-9 with TRBJ1-5; D is possibly TRBD1 (5 bases). The CDR3 consists of 13 residues. Germline V CDR1 and CDR2: SEHNR, FQNEAQ (reference sequence). The V gene lost 11 bases and the J gene lost 3 bases, with 14 bases spanning the gap. For the CDR3, the DNA is TGTGCCGGACAAAGGGGCTCCAATCAGCCCCAGCATTTT. This encodes CAGQRGSNQPQHF.

This chain connects TRBV12-1 to TRBJ2-2; TRBD2 is the table's D call, not checked against the DNA. TRBV12-1 is designated a pseudogene. The CDR3 spans 15 residues. The CDR3 DNA reads as TGTGCCAGTATACGAAGCGGGAGAAGGGCCGGGGAGCTGTTTTTT. This codes for CASIRSGRRAGELFF.

J is TRBJ2-1 and V is TRBV6-6, with D hard to call. Germline V gene sequence: CDR1 MNHNY, CDR2 SVGAGI (reference sequence). CDR3 length equals 16 residues. V was cut by 2 bases and J by 2 bases, with 13 bases left in between. Here the CDR3 DNA reads TGTGCCAGCAGTTACACCCCTCAGGATCCCTACAATGAGCAGTTCTTC. It is translated as CASSYTPQDPYNEQFF.

V usage is TRBV5-1 and J usage is TRBJ2-5; 7 bases align to TRBD1. The V gene's germline CDR1 is SGHRS and CDR2 YFSETQ. V shed 0 bases and J 3 bases; nucleotides not matched to a gene: 2. CDR3 length: 14 amino acids. DNA of the CDR3: TGCGCCAGCAGCTTGGACAGGGGCGAAGAGACCCAGTACTTC. Translated, it gives CASSLDRGEETQYF.